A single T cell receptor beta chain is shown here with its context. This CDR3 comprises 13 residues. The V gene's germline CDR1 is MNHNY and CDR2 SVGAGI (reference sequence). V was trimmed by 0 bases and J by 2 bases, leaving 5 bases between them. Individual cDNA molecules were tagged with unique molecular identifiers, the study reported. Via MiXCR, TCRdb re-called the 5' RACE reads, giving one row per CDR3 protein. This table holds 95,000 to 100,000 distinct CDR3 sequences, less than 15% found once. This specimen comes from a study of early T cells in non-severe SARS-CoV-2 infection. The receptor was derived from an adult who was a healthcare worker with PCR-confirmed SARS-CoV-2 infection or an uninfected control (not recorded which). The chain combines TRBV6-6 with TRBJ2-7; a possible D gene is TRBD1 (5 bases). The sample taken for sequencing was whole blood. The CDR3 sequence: CASSYSDTYEQYF. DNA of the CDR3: TGTGCCAGCAGTTACTCGGACACCTACGAGCAGTACTTC.